One sample yielded the 25 T cell receptor beta chains listed below, sequenced in a study of T cell responses to AZD1222 COVID-19 vaccine. TCRdb keeps only in-frame clones here, not all; method: immunoSEQ multiplex PCR. The sample comprises around 120,000 clones, approximately 90% of which are singletons, and approximately 1.4% rests with the top ten. The sample here was peripheral blood, taken 28 days after the second AZD1222 dose. These receptors were taken from an adult who received the AZD1222 COVID-19 vaccine.

The chain combines TRBV30 with TRBJ1-2, with 8 bases that match TRBD1. Germline V CDR1 and CDR2: GTSNPN, SVGIG (reference sequence). V shed 2 bases and J 2 bases; nucleotides not matched to a gene: 10. The CDR3 contains 16 residues. The CDR3 DNA is TGTGCCTGGAGTCGATCTTGGACAGGGCGCAACTATGGCTACACCTTC. This encodes CAWSRSWTGRNYGYTF.

This clone was found once. This chain joins TRBV18 and TRBJ2-7; 10 positions match TRBD1. Unmatched junction bases numbered 10, after V lost 6 bases and J lost 5 bases. CDR1 and CDR2 from the germline V gene are KGHSH and LQKENI. This CDR3 is built from 15 residues. This chain's CDR3 is CASSPAWDRGDEQYF. The CDR3 coding sequence is TGTGCCAGCTCCCCCGCCTGGGACAGGGGTGACGAGCAGTACTTC.

The chain carries TRBV19 and TRBJ1-4; D unclear. The CDR3 runs to 16 residues. V lost 3 bases to trimming and J lost 0 bases, with 11 bases between them. The germline CDR1 and CDR2 sequences are LNHDA and SQIVND (reference sequence). The CDR3 DNA is TGTGCCAGTAGTATCACATGGAGTTCAACTAATGAAAAACTGTTTTTT. It specifies CASSITWSSTNEKLFF.

The chain joins TRBV7-2 to TRBJ2-5, with D possibly matching TRBD2 (7 bases). Germline-derived CDR1 and CDR2 are SGHTA and FQGNSA. V gave up 6 bases and J gave up 2 bases, with 16 bases separating them. The length of the CDR3 is 15 residues. For the CDR3, the DNA is TGTGCCAGCAGTCTAGGGGGGGAGCGGCAAGAGACCCAGTACTTC. Translating gives CASSLGGERQETQYF.

The rearrangement links TRBV18 to TRBJ2-5; D might be TRBD2 (6 bases). The V end was cut by 3 bases, the J end by 5 bases, with 13 bases between. This CDR3 is built from 14 residues. Germline CDR1 KGHSH, CDR2 LQKENI. The CDR3 spells CASSPEGRAETQYF. DNA of the CDR3: TGTGCCAGCTCACCGGAGGGGCGCGCGGAGACCCAGTACTTC. Combining the CDR3 with reference TRBV18 and TRBJ2-5 gives the whole variable domain NAGVMQNPRHLVRRRGQEARLRCSPMKGHSHVYWYRQLPEEGLKFMVYLQKENIIDESGMPKERFSAEFPKEGPSILRIQQVVRGDSAAYFCASSPEGRAETQYFGPGTRLLVL.

The chain links TRBV28 to TRBJ2-5; no clear D. Germline CDR1 reads MDHEN; CDR2 reads SYDVKM. CDR3 length: 13 amino acids. V lost 7 bases, J lost 7 bases, and 16 bases lay in between. The CDR3 loop is CASTTARTGTQYF. The CDR3 DNA sequence: TGTGCCAGCACTACCGCCAGGACGGGGACCCAGTACTTC.

The rearrangement links TRBV5-4 to TRBJ2-7, with 7 nucleotides matching TRBD1. The CDR3 covers 14 residues. After removal of 4 bases from V and 3 bases from J, the junction contained 7 bases not matched to a gene. Germline-derived CDR1 and CDR2 are SGHNT and YYREEE (reference sequence). CDR3 amino acids: CASSRDREYYEQYF. The CDR3 DNA sequence: TGTGCCAGCAGCCGAGACAGGGAATACTACGAGCAGTACTTC. The whole variable domain, remainder taken from reference TRBV5-4 and TRBJ2-7, is ETGVTQSPTHLIKTRGQQVTLRCSSQSGHNTVSWYQQALGQGPQFIFQYYREEENGRGNFPPRFSGLQFPNYSSELNVNALELDDSALYLCASSRDREYYEQYFGPGTRLTVT.

The J gene is TRBJ2-1, the V gene TRBV27, with TRBD1 identical over 11 bases. Germline lookup yields CDR1 MNHEY and CDR2 SMNVEV (reference sequence). The ends lost 7 bases at V and 9 bases at J; junction bases unmatched: 11. This CDR3 has 15 amino acids. The CDR3 loop is CASTLGTGGTFEQFF. The CDR3 bases are TGTGCCAGCACTCTTGGGACAGGGGGTACTTTTGAGCAGTTCTTC.

J is TRBJ2-4 and V is TRBV11-2; 7 bases are a match to TRBD2. This CDR3 has 19 residues. The ends lost 4 bases at V and 1 base at J; junction bases unmatched: 16. Germline loops: CDR1 SGHAT, CDR2 FQNNGV. The CDR3 sequence is CASSSGWELAELAKNIQYF. The CDR3 nucleotides are TGTGCCAGCAGCTCAGGGTGGGAGCTAGCGGAGCTGGCCAAAAACATTCAGTACTTC.

The V call is TRBV6-1, the J call TRBJ1-3; D perhaps matches TRBD1 (5 bases). CDR3 size: 15 residues. V lost 3 bases and J lost 0, with 9 bases in between. CDR1 MNHNS and CDR2 SASEGT come from the germline V gene. The CDR3 sequence: CASSEVGLSGNTIYF. In nucleotides, the CDR3 is TGTGCCAGCAGTGAGGTGGGACTCTCTGGAAACACCATATATTTT.

V is TRBV3-1 (or the pseudogene TRBV3-2) and J is TRBJ1-6; D ambiguous. The germline V gene encodes CDR1 LGHDT and CDR2 YNNKEL (reference sequence). V lost 3 bases and J 9 bases, leaving 12 bases between the germline ends. The CDR3 contains 14 residues. The CDR3 region has the DNA TGTGCCAGCAGCCATTCGGGGATAGGTTCACCCCTCCACTTT. Encoded protein: CASSHSGIGSPLHF.

This chain links TRBV7-3 with TRBJ2-7, with D unclear. Germline CDR1 reads SGHTA; CDR2 reads FQGTGA. This CDR3 comprises 12 residues. V lost 5 bases and J 7 bases, leaving 12 bases between the germline ends. Here the CDR3 reads CASSPPLREQYF. The CDR3 DNA reads as TGTGCCAGCAGCCCCCCTCTCCGGGAGCAGTACTTC.

The V and J genes are TRBV7-2 and TRBJ2-2; D gene uncertain. The CDR3 length is 15 residues. The germline CDR1 and CDR2 sequences are SGHTA and FQGNSA. V gave up 1 base and J gave up 6 bases, with 12 bases separating them. CDR3 loop: CASSLEVGLAGELFF. Here the CDR3 DNA reads TGTGCCAGCAGCTTAGAGGTCGGGCTCGCCGGGGAGCTGTTTTTT.

The genes are TRBV5-1 and TRBJ1-3; tentatively, D is TRBD1 (6 bases). The V end lost 4 bases, the J end lost 8 bases, and 16 bases lay between the germline ends. The length of the CDR3 is 14 residues. CDR1 SGHRS and CDR2 YFSETQ come from the germline V gene. The CDR3 nucleotides read TGCGCCAGCAGCGAGCAGGGGCTAGGGGACACCATATATTTT. This sequence encodes CASSEQGLGDTIYF.

This clone has a single count. The rearrangement uses TRBV30 and TRBJ2-7; tentatively, D is TRBD2 (5 bases). This CDR3 has 12 amino acids. The V end lost 0 bases, the J end lost 7 bases, and 10 bases lay between the germline ends. Per germline, CDR1 GTSNPN and CDR2 SVGIG (reference sequence). In DNA, the CDR3 is TGTGCCTGGAGTGTACACCGAGGGGAGCAGTACTTC. This codes for CAWSVHRGEQYF.

V usage is TRBV29-1 and J usage is TRBJ1-1; TRBD1 matches at 7 bases. Per germline, CDR1 SQVTM and CDR2 ANQGSEA. After removal of 6 bases from V and 1 base from J, the junction contained 5 bases not matched to a gene. The length of the CDR3 is 13 residues. The CDR3 is CSVRGQENTEAFF. The CDR3 DNA reads as TGCAGCGTAAGGGGGCAGGAGAACACTGAAGCTTTCTTT.

The chain joins TRBV6-2 or TRBV6-3 to TRBJ2-2; D gene ambiguous. The CDR3 loop spans 14 amino acids. The V and J ends lost 1 base and 3 bases respectively, with 6 bases between them. CDR1 and CDR2 from the germline V gene are MNHEY and SVGEGT. The CDR3 DNA reads as TGTGCCAGCAGTTACTTGTGGGACACCGGGGAGCTGTTTTTT. It translates to CASSYLWDTGELFF.

The genes are TRBV6-1 and TRBJ2-1; no clear D. The CDR3 sequence is 13 residues long. Trimming removed 1 base from V and 5 bases from J, with 6 bases in between. Per the germline V gene, CDR1 is MNHNS and CDR2 is SASEGT. CDR3 nucleotide sequence: TGTGCCAGCAGTGAAGTTTGGAACAATGAGCAGTTCTTC. This encodes CASSEVWNNEQFF.

V and J are TRBV19 and TRBJ2-3; 7 nucleotides match TRBD1. V trimming: 1 base; J trimming: 4 bases; junction bases outside the gene matches: 8. Germline lookup yields CDR1 LNHDA and CDR2 SQIVND (reference sequence). The CDR3 spans 16 residues. CDR3 DNA: TGTGCCAGTAGTATAGTGATAGGGGGCGACGCAGATACGCAGTATTTT. It is translated as CASSIVIGGDADTQYF.

The chain is built from TRBV12-5 and TRBJ1-5; D ambiguous. Trimming removed 7 bases from V and 2 bases from J, with 12 bases in between. Per germline, CDR1 LGHNT and CDR2 FRNRAP. The CDR3 covers 14 residues. CDR3 sequence reads: CASAPDLGNQPQHF. CDR3 nucleotides: TGTGCTAGTGCCCCGGACCTCGGCAATCAGCCCCAGCATTTT.

This clone was counted once. The chain couples TRBV6-4 to TRBJ2-3; D might be TRBD1 (5 bases). Trimming shortened V by 6 bases and J by 1 base, and 14 bases separated the two germline ends. The CDR3 has 15 amino acids. Germline lookup yields CDR1 MRHNA and CDR2 SNTAGT. The CDR3 nucleotides are TGTGCCAGCAGCCAGAACAGGTTCGGCACAGATACGCAGTATTTT. Its protein product is CASSQNRFGTDTQYF.

The gene calls are TRBV6-4 and TRBJ2-7; D unresolved. V lost 2 bases and J 5 bases, leaving 16 bases between the germline ends. Germline CDR1 and CDR2: MRHNA and SNTAGT. CDR3 size: 15 residues. CDR3 DNA sequence: TGTGCCAGCAGTGACAACTCCCCGGTTTATAACGAGCAGTACTTC. Translated, it gives CASSDNSPVYNEQYF.

This chain links TRBV5-1 with TRBJ2-7; D tentatively reads TRBD1 or TRBD2 (5 bases each). This CDR3 comprises 13 residues. Between the trimmed V and J ends, which lost 5 bases and 3 bases, there was a span of 12 bases. Germline lookup yields CDR1 SGHRS and CDR2 YFSETQ. The CDR3 reads CASSRDGFYEQYF. The CDR3, as DNA: TGCGCCAGCAGTCGGGACGGATTCTACGAGCAGTACTTC.

This rearrangement joins TRBV5-4 to TRBJ2-2; D might be TRBD1 (5 bases). The CDR3 is 15 amino acids. Germline-derived CDR1 and CDR2 are SGHNT and YYREEE (reference sequence). V lost 0 bases and J 6 bases, leaving 12 bases between the germline ends. CDR3 sequence: CASSLGKAGPGELFF. The CDR3 coding sequence is TGTGCCAGCAGCTTGGGAAAGGCAGGGCCCGGGGAGCTGTTTTTT.

This clone was detected only once. DNA for the CDR3: TGTGCCAGCAGCCAAGGGGTTAGCGGGAGGTATAATGAGCAGTTCTTC. This sequence encodes CASSQGVSGRYNEQFF. V usage is TRBV3-1 (or the pseudogene TRBV3-2) and J usage is TRBJ2-1; 10 bases line up with TRBD2. The V and J ends lost 1 base and 7 bases, in that order; junction bases with no gene match: 7. CDR3 length: 16 amino acids. Looked up from germline, CDR1 is LGHDT and CDR2 is YNNKEL (reference sequence).